This T cell receptor beta chain comes out of a study of T-cell reconstitution after alpha-beta-depleted transplantation in children. Only a few counts were recorded for this clonotype. Library preparation (for TCRbeta) was performed with unique molecular identifiers. TCRdb reprocessed the PCR reads with MiXCR, giving one entry per CDR3 protein. This table has 300,000 or so distinct CDR3 sequences, roughly 9.5% appearing once. This CDR3 has 17 amino acids. The germline V gene encodes CDR1 SEHNR and CDR2 FQNEAQ (reference sequence). The V segment lost 5 bases and the J segment 4 bases; nucleotides outside the gene matches: 7.

The material sequenced was PBMCs from the stem cell graft donor, taken from the stem cell graft. V usage is TRBV7-9 and J usage is TRBJ2-6; 11 bases map to TRBD1. The receptor's source is a human donor who donated a stem cell graft to a child with SCID. CDR3 region: CASSPGQGAMGANVLTF. The CDR3 DNA follows: TGTGCCAGCAGCCCAGGACAGGGGGCGATGGGGGCCAACGTCCTGACTTTC.